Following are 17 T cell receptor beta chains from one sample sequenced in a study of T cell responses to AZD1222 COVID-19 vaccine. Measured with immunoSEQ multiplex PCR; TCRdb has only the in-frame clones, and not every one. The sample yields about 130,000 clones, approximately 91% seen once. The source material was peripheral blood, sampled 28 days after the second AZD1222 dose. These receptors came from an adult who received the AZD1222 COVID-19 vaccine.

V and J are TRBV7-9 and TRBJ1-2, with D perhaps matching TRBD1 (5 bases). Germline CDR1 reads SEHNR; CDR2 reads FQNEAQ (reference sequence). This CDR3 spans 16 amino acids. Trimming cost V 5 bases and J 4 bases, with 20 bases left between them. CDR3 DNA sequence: TGTGCCAGCAGCCGCGGCGGGACGGAGGTTTTCTATGGCTACACCTTC. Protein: CASSRGGTEVFYGYTF.

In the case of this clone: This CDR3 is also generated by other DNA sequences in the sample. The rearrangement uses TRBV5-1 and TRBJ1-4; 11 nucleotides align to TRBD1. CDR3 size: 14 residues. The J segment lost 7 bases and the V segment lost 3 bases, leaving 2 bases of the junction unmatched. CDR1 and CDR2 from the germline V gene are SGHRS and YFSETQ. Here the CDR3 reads CASSSGQGGEKLFF. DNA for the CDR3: TGCGCCAGCAGCTCGGGACAGGGGGGTGAAAAACTGTTTTTT. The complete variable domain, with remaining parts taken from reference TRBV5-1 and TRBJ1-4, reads KAGVTQTPRYLIKTRGQQVTLSCSPISGHRSVSWYQQTPGQGLQFLFEYFSETQRNKGNFPGRFSGRQFSNSRSEMNVSTLELGDSALYLCASSSGQGGEKLFFGSGTQLSVL.

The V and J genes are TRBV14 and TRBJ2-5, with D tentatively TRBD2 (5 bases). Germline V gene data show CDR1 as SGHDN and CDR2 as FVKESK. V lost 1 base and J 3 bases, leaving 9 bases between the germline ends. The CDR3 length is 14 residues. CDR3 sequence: CASSQGPREETQYF. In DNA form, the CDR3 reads TGTGCCAGCAGCCAAGGACCGCGGGAAGAGACCCAGTACTTC.

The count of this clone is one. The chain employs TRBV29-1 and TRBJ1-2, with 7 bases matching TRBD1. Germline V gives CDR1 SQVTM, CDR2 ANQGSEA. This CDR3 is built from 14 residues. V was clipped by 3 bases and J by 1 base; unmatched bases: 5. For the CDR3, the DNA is TGCAGCGTTGACTGGACAGGCGATAACTATGGCTACACCTTC. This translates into CSVDWTGDNYGYTF.

The CDR3 sequence is CASSLSGWSYEQYF. The CDR3 DNA is TGTGCCAGCAGCCTTTCCGGATGGTCCTACGAGCAGTACTTC. The genes are TRBV28 and TRBJ2-7; D gene ambiguous. The V and J ends lost 6 bases and 1 base respectively, with 13 bases between them. CDR1 is MDHEN and CDR2 is SYDVKM in the germline V gene. This CDR3 has 14 residues.

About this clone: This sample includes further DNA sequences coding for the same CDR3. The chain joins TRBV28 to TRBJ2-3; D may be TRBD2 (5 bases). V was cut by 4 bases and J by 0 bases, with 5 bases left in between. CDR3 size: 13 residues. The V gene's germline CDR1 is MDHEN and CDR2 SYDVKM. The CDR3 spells CASSSGSTDTQYF. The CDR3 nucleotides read TGTGCCAGCAGTTCGGGGAGCACAGATACGCAGTATTTT.

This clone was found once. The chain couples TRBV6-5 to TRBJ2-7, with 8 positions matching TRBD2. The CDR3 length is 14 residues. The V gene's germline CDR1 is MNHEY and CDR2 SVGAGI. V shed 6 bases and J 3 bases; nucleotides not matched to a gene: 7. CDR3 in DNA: TGTGCCAGCAGCTCAGCGGGAGCTAGCTACGAGCAGTACTTC. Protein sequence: CASSSAGASYEQYF.

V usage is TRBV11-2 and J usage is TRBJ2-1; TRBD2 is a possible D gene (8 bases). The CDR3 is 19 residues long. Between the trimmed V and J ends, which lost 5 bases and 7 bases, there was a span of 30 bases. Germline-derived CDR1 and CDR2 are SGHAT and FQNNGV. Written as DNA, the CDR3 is TGTGCCAGCAGCCCCGGGAGGGGGCGCGGGCGGGAAGGCATTAATGAGCAGTTCTTC. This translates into CASSPGRGRGREGINEQFF.

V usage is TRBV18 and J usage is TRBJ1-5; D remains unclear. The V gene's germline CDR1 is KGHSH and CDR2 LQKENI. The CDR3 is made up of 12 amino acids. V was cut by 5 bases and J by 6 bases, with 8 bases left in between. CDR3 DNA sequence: TGTGCCAGCTCATCCCGGGGTCAGCCCCAGCATTTT. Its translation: CASSSRGQPQHF.

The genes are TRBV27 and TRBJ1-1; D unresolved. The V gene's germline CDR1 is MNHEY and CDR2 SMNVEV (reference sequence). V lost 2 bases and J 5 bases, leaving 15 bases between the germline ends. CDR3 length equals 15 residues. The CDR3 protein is CASSLMSHSSTEAFF. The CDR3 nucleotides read TGTGCCAGCAGTTTAATGTCCCACTCGAGTACTGAAGCTTTCTTT.

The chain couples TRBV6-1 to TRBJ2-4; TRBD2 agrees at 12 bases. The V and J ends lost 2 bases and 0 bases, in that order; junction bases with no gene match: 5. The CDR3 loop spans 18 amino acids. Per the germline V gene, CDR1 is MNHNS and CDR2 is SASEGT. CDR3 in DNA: TGTGCCAGCAGTGAAATCGGACTAGCGGGATTAGCCAAAAACATTCAGTACTTC. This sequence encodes CASSEIGLAGLAKNIQYF.

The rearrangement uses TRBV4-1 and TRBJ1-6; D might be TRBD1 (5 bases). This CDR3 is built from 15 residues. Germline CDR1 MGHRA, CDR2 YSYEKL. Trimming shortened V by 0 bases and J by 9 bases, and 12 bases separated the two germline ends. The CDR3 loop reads CASSQDGQVGSPLHF. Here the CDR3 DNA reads TGCGCCAGCAGCCAAGATGGACAAGTTGGTTCACCCCTCCACTTT.

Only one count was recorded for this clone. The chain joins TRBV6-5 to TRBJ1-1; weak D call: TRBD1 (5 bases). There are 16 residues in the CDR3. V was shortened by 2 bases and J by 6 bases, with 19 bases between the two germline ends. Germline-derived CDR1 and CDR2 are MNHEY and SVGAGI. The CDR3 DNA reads TGTGCCAGCAGTTACCCCCGGGGGTTGGGGAAGTCTGAAGCTTTCTTT. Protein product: CASSYPRGLGKSEAFF.

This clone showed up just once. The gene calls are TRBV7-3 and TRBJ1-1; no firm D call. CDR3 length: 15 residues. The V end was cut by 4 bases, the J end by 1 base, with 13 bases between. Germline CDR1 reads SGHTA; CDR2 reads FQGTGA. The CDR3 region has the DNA TGTGCCAGCAGCTCGTCGGGCCCTGGGAACACTGAAGCTTTCTTT. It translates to CASSSSGPGNTEAFF.

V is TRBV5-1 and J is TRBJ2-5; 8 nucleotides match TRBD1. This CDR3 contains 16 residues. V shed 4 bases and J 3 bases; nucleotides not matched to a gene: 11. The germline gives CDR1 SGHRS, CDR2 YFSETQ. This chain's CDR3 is CASSVGTGGQEETQYF. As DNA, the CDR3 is TGCGCCAGCAGCGTAGGTACCGGGGGACAGGAAGAGACCCAGTACTTC.

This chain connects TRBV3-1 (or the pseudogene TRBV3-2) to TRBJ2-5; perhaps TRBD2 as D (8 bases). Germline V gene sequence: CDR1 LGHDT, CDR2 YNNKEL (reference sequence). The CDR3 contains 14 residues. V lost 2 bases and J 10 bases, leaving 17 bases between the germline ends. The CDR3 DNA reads TGTGCCAGCAGCCAACAGCGGGAGCAGGGGGGCCAGTACTTC. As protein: CASSQQREQGGQYF.

The CDR3 reads CATSRDRYSIYYGYTF. The CDR3 DNA follows: TGTGCCACCAGCAGAGATCGGTACTCAATCTACTATGGCTACACCTTC. The chain joins TRBV15 to TRBJ1-2; D not certain. The CDR3 is 16 residues long. V was pared by 0 bases and J by 3 bases, with 14 bases between. Germline loops: CDR1 LNHNV, CDR2 YYDKDF (reference sequence).